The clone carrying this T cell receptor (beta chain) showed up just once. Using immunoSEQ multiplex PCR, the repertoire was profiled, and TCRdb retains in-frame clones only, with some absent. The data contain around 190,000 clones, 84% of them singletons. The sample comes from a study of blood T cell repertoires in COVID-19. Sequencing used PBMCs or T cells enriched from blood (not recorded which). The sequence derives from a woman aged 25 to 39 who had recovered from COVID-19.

The CDR3 coding sequence is TGTGCCAGCAGTGGTCCCTCCAGGGGTAATCAGCCCCAGCATTTT. This translates into CASSGPSRGNQPQHF. The chain recombines TRBV28 with TRBJ1-5; TRBD1 might be the D (6 bases). The germline gives CDR1 MDHEN, CDR2 SYDVKM. The CDR3 contains 15 residues. The V end was cut by 5 bases, the J end by 4 bases, with 15 bases between.